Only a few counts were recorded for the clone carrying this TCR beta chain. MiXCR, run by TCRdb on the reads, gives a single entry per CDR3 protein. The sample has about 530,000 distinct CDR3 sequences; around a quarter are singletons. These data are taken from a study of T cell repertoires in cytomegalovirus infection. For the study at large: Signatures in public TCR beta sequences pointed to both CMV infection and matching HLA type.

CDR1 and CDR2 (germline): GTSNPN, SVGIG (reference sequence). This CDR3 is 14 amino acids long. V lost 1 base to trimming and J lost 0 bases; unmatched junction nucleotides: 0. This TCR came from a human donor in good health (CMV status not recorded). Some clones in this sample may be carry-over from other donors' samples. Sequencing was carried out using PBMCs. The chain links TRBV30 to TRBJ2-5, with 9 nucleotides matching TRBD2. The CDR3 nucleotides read TGTGCCTGGAGTGCTAGCGGGAACCAAGAGACCCAGTACTTC. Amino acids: CAWSASGNQETQYF. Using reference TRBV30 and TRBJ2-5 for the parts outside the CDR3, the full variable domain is SQTIHQWPATLVQPVGSPLSLECTVEGTSNPNLYWYRQAAGRGLQLLFYSVGIGQISSEVPQNLSASRPQDRQFILSSKKLLLSDSGFYLCAWSASGNQETQYFGPGTRLLVL.